This passage covers 8 T cell receptor beta chains from one sample sequenced in a study of monozygotic twins with inflammatory bowel disease. TCRdb reanalyzed the 5' RACE reads and collapses them to one entry per CDR3 protein, without DNA. This sample's table reports about 200,000 distinct CDR3 sequences. What was sequenced was blood. The source of these receptors is a human donor with ulcerative colitis or Crohn's disease, or a healthy co-twin of an affected twin (not recorded which).

CDR3 region: CASSLGGTGKGNEQFF. The chain joins TRBV5-1 to TRBJ2-1; with no DNA, the TCRdb D assignment of TRBD1 cannot be verified. Germline loops: CDR1 SGHRS, CDR2 YFSETQ. The CDR3 runs 16 residues.

The chain recombines TRBV5-1 with TRBJ2-7. This CDR3 contains 13 residues. Germline CDR1 reads SGHRS; CDR2 reads YFSETQ. Here the CDR3 reads CASSLSPSYEQYF. The whole variable domain, remainder taken from reference TRBV5-1 and TRBJ2-7, is KAGVTQTPRYLIKTRGQQVTLSCSPISGHRSVSWYQQTPGQGLQFLFEYFSETQRNKGNFPGRFSGRQFSNSRSEMNVSTLELGDSALYLCASSLSPSYEQYFGPGTRLTVT.

This chain joins TRBV6-1 and TRBJ2-1. The CDR3 loop spans 11 amino acids. In germline, CDR1 is MNHNS, CDR2 SASEGT. CDR3 sequence: CASLFLGEQFF.

The CDR3 is CSATLQPGGYTF. The rearrangement links TRBV20-1 to TRBJ1-2. Looked up from germline, CDR1 is DFQATT and CDR2 is SNEGSKA (reference sequence). This CDR3 is built from 12 residues.

This rearrangement joins TRBV5-1 to TRBJ2-7; TCRdb lists TRBD1, though no DNA is available to test this call. Germline CDR1 and CDR2: SGHRS and YFSETQ. CDR3 size: 14 residues. CDR3 amino acids: CASSLGPHNYEQYF.

The chain links TRBV11-3 to TRBJ2-5; without DNA, the TCRdb call of TRBD1 cannot be checked. The CDR3 sequence is 15 residues long. Germline CDR1 SGHNT, CDR2 YENEEA. CDR3: CASSLGQGVIETQYF.

This sequence joins TRBV3-1 and TRBJ1-1; lacking DNA, the TRBD1 call made by TCRdb goes unchecked. The CDR3 runs 13 residues. Germline V gene sequence: CDR1 LGHDT, CDR2 YNNKEL (reference sequence). This CDR3 reads CASSSGQYTEAFF.

The CDR3 loop is CSARDGAEAFF. J is TRBJ1-1 and V is TRBV20-1. The V gene's germline CDR1 is DFQATT and CDR2 SNEGSKA (reference sequence). The CDR3 contains 11 residues.